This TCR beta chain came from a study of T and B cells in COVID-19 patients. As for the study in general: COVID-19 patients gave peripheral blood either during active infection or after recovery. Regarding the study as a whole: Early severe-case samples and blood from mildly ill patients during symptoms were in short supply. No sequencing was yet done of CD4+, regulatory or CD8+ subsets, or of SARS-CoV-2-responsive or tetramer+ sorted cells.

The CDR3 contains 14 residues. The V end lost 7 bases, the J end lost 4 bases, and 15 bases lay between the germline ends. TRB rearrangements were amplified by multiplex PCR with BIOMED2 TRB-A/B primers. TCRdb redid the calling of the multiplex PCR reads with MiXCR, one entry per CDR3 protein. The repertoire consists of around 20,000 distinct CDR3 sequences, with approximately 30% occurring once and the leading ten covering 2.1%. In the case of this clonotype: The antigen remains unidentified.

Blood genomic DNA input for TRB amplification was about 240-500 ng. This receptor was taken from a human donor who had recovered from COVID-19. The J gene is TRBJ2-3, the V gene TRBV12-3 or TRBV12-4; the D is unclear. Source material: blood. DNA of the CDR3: TGTGCCAGCACCGATCCCGCACTCCCAGATACGCAGTATTTT. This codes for CASTDPALPDTQYF.